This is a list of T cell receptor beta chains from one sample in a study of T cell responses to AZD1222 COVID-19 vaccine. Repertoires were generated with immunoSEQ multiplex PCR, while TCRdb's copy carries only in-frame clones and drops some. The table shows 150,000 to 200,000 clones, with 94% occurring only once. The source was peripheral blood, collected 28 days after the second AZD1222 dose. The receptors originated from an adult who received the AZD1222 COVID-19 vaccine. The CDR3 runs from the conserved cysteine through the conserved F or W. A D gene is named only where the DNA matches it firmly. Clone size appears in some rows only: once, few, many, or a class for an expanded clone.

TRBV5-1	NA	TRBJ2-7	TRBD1	TGCGCCAGCAGCCAGACCCGACAGGGGACGCCGACCTACGAGCAGTACTTC	CASSQTRQGTPTYEQYF
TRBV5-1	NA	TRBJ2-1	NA	TGCGCCAGCAGCCGGGGTTGGGGGGATGAGCAGTTCTTC	CASSRGWGDEQFF
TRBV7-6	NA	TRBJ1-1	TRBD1	TGTGCCAGCAGCTTGAGGGGGCGGGAAGTGGGTGAAGCTTTCTTT	CASSLRGREVGEAFF
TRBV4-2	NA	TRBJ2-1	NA	TGTGCCAGCAGCCAAGTGGGCAGGGTGGCCAATGAGCAGTTCTTC	CASSQVGRVANEQFF
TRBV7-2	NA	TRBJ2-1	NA	TGTGCCAGCAGCCCCCCTGGGGGCCTCTTTGTTGAGCAGTTCTTC	CASSPPGGLFVEQFF
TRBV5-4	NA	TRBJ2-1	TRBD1	TGTGCCAGCAGCTTGGGACAGGGAAGCTACAATGAGCAGTTCTTC	CASSLGQGSYNEQFF
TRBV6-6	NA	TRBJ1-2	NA	TGTGCCAGCAGCCGAGGGGTCTTAGCGGGCAGCCTGAACTATGGCTACACCTTC	CASSRGVLAGSLNYGYTF
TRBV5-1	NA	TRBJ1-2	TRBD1	TGCGCCAGCAGCTTGGCCTTACAGGGGTACTACACCTTC	CASSLALQGYYTF
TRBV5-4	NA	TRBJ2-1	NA	TGTGCCAGCAGCTTGACTACAGCAGACGAGCAGTTCTTC	CASSLTTADEQFF
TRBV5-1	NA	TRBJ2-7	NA	TGCGCCAGCAGCTTTAACGCGCGACGGGAGCAGTACTTC	CASSFNARREQYF
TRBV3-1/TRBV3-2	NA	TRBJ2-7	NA	TGTGCCAGCAGCCAAGATCGGGAGCGGGCGGGTGAGCAGTACTTC	CASSQDRERAGEQYF
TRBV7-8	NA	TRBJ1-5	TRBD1	TGTGCCAGCAGCTTAGGGACAGGGCACCAGCCCCAGCATTTT	CASSLGTGHQPQHF
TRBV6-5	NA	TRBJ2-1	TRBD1	TGTGCCAGCAGATCTACAGGGGCCAATGAGCAGTTCTTC	CASRSTGANEQFF
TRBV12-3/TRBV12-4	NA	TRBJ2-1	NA	TGTGCCAGCAGTTTAAAAAATGAGCAGTTCTTC	CASSLKNEQFF
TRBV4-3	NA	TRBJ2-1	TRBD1	TGCGCCAGCAGCCAAGACAGGGGGCCCTACAATGAGCAGTTCTTC	CASSQDRGPYNEQFF
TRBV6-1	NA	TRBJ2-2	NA	TGTGCCAGCAGTGAAGGTCTGCTCAGGTCGAACACCGGGGAGCTGTTTTTT	CASSEGLLRSNTGELFF
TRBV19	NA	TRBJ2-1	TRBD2	TGTGCCAGTACTTATCGCCCAGGGACTAGCGGGAAATACAATGAGCAGTTCTTC	CASTYRPGTSGKYNEQFF
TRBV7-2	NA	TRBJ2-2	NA	TGTGCCAGCAAAAGCGTAGGGAACACCGGGGAGCTGTTTTTT	CASKSVGNTGELFF
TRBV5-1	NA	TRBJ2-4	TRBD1	TGCGCCAGCAGCTTGGCCGGGACAGGGGGAAGGGACATTCAGTACTTC	CASSLAGTGGRDIQYF
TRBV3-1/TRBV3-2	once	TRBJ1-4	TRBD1	TGTGCCAGCAGCCTTAGAACAGGGGCGGGCCTGTTTTTT	CASSLRTGAGLFF
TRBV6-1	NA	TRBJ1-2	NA	TGTGCCAGCAGTGATAACCTAGGGTATGGCTACACCTTC	CASSDNLGYGYTF
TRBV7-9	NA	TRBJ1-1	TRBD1	TGTGCCAGCAGCTGGACAGGGGGCCTCAACACTGAAGCTTTCTTT	CASSWTGGLNTEAFF
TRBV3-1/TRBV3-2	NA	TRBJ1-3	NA	TGTGCCAGCAGCTTAGGGTCCGGCTCTGGAAACACCATATATTTT	CASSLGSGSGNTIYF
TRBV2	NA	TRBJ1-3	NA	TGTGCCAGCAGCCCCCAGCGCCGTGGAAACACCATATATTTT	CASSPQRRGNTIYF
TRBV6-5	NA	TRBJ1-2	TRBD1	TGTGCCAGTCGCGGCTCCGGGACAGGGCATTATGGCTACGCCTTC	CASRGSGTGHYGYAF
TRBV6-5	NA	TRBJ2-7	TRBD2	TGTGCCAGCACCTCGACTAGCGGGGTATCCTACGAGCAGTACTTC	CASTSTSGVSYEQYF
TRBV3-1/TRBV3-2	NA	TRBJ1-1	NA	TGTGCCAGCAGCCAAGATGGTTCCAACACTGAAGCTTTCTTT	CASSQDGSNTEAFF
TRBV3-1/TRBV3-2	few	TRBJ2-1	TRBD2	TGTGCCAGCAGCCAAGATATCCTAGCGGGATTAGACAATGAGCAGTTCTTC	CASSQDILAGLDNEQFF
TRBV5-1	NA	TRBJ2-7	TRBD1	TGCGCCAGCCGGACAGGAGGACCTCCCCCCTACGAGCAGTACTTC	CASRTGGPPPYEQYF
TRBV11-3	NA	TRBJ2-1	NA	TGTGCCAGCAGCTTCTCGAGACCAGGCAGTGAGCAGTTCTTC	CASSFSRPGSEQFF
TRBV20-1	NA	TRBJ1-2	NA	TGCAGTGCTAGTGTCAGAAACTTAAACTATGGCTACACCTTC	CSASVRNLNYGYTF
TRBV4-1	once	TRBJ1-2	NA	TGCGCCAGCAGTCATGGGACGGTTGGCTACACCTTC	CASSHGTVGYTF
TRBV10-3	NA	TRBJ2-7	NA	TGTGCCATCAGTCTCTTGCAGGGTCCCTACGAGCAGTACTTC	CAISLLQGPYEQYF
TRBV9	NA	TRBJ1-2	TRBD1	TGTGCCAGTCGACAGGGGGGCGACTATGGCTACACCTTC	CASRQGGDYGYTF
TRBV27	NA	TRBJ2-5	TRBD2	TGTGCCAGCATATGGGGGGGAGAAGAGACCCAGTACTTC	CASIWGGEETQYF
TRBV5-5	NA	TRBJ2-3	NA	TGTGCCAGCAGCTTGGGCGGAACTAGCACAGATACGCAGTATTTT	CASSLGGTSTDTQYF
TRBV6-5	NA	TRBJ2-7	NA	TGTGCCAGCAGCTTCGATGTAGTGGGGGAGCAGTACTTC	CASSFDVVGEQYF
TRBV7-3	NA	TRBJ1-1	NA	TGTGCCAGCAGCTCCCTTCCTCGGGGGAACACTGAAGCTTTCTTT	CASSSLPRGNTEAFF
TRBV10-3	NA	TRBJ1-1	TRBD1	TGTGCCATCAGGGGATCGGGACAGTTGAACACTGAAGCTTTCTTT	CAIRGSGQLNTEAFF
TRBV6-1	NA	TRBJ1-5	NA	TGTGCCAGCAGTGCAACGGACAGATTAAGTAATCAGCCCCAGCATTTT	CASSATDRLSNQPQHF
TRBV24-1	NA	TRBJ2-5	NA	TGTGCCACCAGTGATCCCCCCGCGGAGACCCAGTACTTC	CATSDPPAETQYF
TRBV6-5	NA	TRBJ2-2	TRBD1	TGTGCCAGCAGACAGGGGGTGGACACCGGGGAGCTGTTTTTT	CASRQGVDTGELFF
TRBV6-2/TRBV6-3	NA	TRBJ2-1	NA	TGTGCCAGCAGTAAATCCCGTAGCGCCTCCTACAATGAGCAGTTCTTC	CASSKSRSASYNEQFF
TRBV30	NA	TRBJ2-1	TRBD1	TGTGCCTGGAAGGGACAGGGTGTTAATGAGCAGTTCTTC	CAWKGQGVNEQFF